A selection of T cell receptor beta chains follows, all from one sample in a study of cytomegalovirus exposure and HLA in healthy donors. Sequencing was performed with immunoSEQ multiplex PCR; in TCRdb, only in-frame clones are kept and a portion is missing. The data show 100,000 to 150,000 clones, under 85% seen once. Sequenced: PBMCs. These receptors were obtained from a boy under 18 in good health and CMV-seronegative. Each CDR3 is given with its conserved first and last residue. The order of the fields is D gene, clone size, CDR3 length, V gene, J gene, CDR3 protein, CDR3 DNA. A D gene is named only where the DNA matches it firmly. Size tells how often a clone was seen (once, few, many) or the class of an expanded clone, and some rows leave it out.

D: -
size: -
length: 15
V: TRBV7-9
J: TRBJ2-5
CDR3: CASSLKRLDRETQYF
DNA: TGTGCCAGCAGCCTAAAACGACTCGACCGAGAGACCCAGTACTTC

D: -
size: -
length: 14
V: TRBV5-4
J: TRBJ1-1
CDR3: CASSLDRLNTEAFF
DNA: TGTGCCAGCAGCTTGGACAGATTGAACACTGAAGCTTTCTTT

D: TRBD1
size: -
length: 10
V: TRBV19
J: TRBJ1-1
CDR3: CASSRGEAFF
DNA: TGTGCCAGTAGCAGGGGGGAAGCTTTCTTT

D: -
size: few
length: 14
V: TRBV7-9
J: TRBJ1-6
CDR3: CASSLEGRNSPLHF
DNA: TGTGCCAGCAGCTTAGAGGGGCGTAATTCACCCCTCCACTTT

D: -
size: -
length: 18
V: TRBV9
J: TRBJ2-3
CDR3: CASSSNGERPGSTDTQYF
DNA: TGTGCCAGCAGCTCAAACGGGGAGAGGCCAGGTAGCACAGATACGCAGTATTTT

D: -
size: -
length: 13
V: TRBV7-2
J: TRBJ1-6
CDR3: CASSVGQNSPLHF
DNA: TGTGCCAGCAGCGTCGGACAGAATTCACCCCTCCACTTT

D: TRBD1
size: -
length: 15
V: TRBV18
J: TRBJ1-1
CDR3: CASSPVADRVSEAFF
DNA: TGTGCCAGCTCACCAGTAGCGGACAGGGTCTCTGAAGCTTTCTTT

D: -
size: -
length: 13
V: TRBV29-1
J: TRBJ2-6
CDR3: CSVAGSGANVLTF
DNA: TGCAGCGTTGCAGGCTCTGGGGCCAACGTCCTGACTTTC

D: -
size: many
length: 11
V: TRBV27
J: TRBJ1-1
CDR3: CASSYRAEAFF
DNA: TGTGCCAGCAGTTACCGAGCTGAAGCTTTCTTT

D: TRBD1
size: -
length: 15
V: TRBV7-2
J: TRBJ1-2
CDR3: CASSFPTGTNYGYTF
DNA: TGTGCCAGCAGCTTTCCGACAGGGACTAACTATGGCTACACCTTC

D: TRBD1
size: -
length: 16
V: TRBV2
J: TRBJ1-4
CDR3: CASSETRGLANEKLFF
DNA: TGTGCCAGCAGTGAGACCAGGGGGCTTGCTAATGAAAAACTGTTTTTT

D: TRBD1
size: -
length: 16
V: TRBV27
J: TRBJ2-7
CDR3: CASSLPGTGGIYEQYF
DNA: TGTGCCAGCAGTTTACCCGGGACAGGGGGCATATACGAGCAGTACTTC

D: TRBD2
size: -
length: 16
V: TRBV6-1
J: TRBJ2-1
CDR3: CASSEQTSGYYNEQFF
DNA: TGTGCCAGCAGTGAGCAGACTAGCGGGTACTACAATGAGCAGTTCTTC

D: TRBD1
size: once
length: 15
V: TRBV11-2
J: TRBJ2-1
CDR3: CASTVDRGGGNEQFF
DNA: TGTGCCAGCACCGTGGACAGGGGAGGAGGCAATGAGCAGTTCTTC

D: -
size: -
length: 19
V: TRBV9
J: TRBJ1-5
CDR3: CASSVTRQGFGGGSQPQHF
DNA: TGTGCCAGCAGCGTAACTAGACAAGGGTTCGGGGGGGGCAGTCAGCCCCAGCATTTT

D: TRBD1
size: -
length: 13
V: TRBV2
J: TRBJ2-7
CDR3: CASSWDRRNEQYF
DNA: TGTGCCAGCAGTTGGGACAGGCGAAACGAGCAGTACTTC

D: -
size: -
length: 16
V: TRBV6-5
J: TRBJ1-4
CDR3: CASSYPKGWTNEKLFF
DNA: TGTGCCAGCAGTTACCCGAAGGGGTGGACTAATGAAAAACTGTTTTTT

D: TRBD1
size: -
length: 19
V: TRBV4-3
J: TRBJ1-2
CDR3: CASSQLFRDRGGGNYGYTF
DNA: TGCGCCAGCAGCCAACTATTCCGGGACAGGGGAGGTGGGAACTATGGCTACACCTTC

D: TRBD1
size: few
length: 15
V: TRBV18
J: TRBJ1-1
CDR3: CASSPRRQGPTEAFF
DNA: TGTGCCAGCTCACCCCGGAGACAGGGACCCACTGAAGCTTTCTTT

D: TRBD1
size: once
length: 14
V: TRBV7-9
J: TRBJ2-1
CDR3: CASSWTGEANEQFF
DNA: TGTGCCAGCAGCTGGACAGGGGAAGCCAATGAGCAGTTCTTC

D: TRBD1
size: -
length: 12
V: TRBV29-1
J: TRBJ2-5
CDR3: CSVMTGVETQYF
DNA: TGCAGCGTGATGACAGGGGTTGAGACCCAGTACTTC

D: -
size: once
length: 15
V: TRBV14
J: TRBJ2-5
CDR3: CASSQDQGPWGTQYF
DNA: TGTGCCAGCAGCCAAGATCAGGGGCCTTGGGGGACCCAGTACTTC

D: -
size: -
length: 14
V: TRBV5-1
J: TRBJ2-1
CDR3: CASSLTSWLDEQFF
DNA: TGCGCCAGCAGCTTGACTAGTTGGCTGGATGAGCAGTTCTTC

D: TRBD2
size: -
length: 17
V: TRBV9
J: TRBJ2-2
CDR3: CASIGLAGGDDTGELFF
DNA: TGTGCCAGCATCGGACTAGCGGGAGGCGACGACACCGGGGAGCTGTTTTTT